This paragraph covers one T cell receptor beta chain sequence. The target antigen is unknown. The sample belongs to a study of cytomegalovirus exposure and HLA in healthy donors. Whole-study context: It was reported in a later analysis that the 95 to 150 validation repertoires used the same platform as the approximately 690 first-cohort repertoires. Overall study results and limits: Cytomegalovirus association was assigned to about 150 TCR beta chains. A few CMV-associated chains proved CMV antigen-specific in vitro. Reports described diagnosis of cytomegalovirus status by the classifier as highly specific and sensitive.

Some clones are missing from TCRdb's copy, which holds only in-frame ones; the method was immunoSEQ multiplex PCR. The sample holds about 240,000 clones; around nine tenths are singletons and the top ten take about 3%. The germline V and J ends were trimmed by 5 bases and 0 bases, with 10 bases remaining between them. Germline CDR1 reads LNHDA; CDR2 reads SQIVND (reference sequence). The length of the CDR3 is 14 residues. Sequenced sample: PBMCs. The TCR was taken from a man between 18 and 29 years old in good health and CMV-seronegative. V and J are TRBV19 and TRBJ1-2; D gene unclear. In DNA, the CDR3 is TGTGCCAGTAGTCAAGTAAGAGCTAACTATGGCTACACCTTC. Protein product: CASSQVRANYGYTF.